What follows is one T cell receptor (beta chain) and its context. Time point noted: healthy volunteer bleed at 2 weeks. Before extraction, the whole blood was not fractionated, and total RNA was taken from it. The sample originates from a study of human T cells and chemical hapten exposure. Each CDR3 protein is one row after TCRdb ran MiXCR on the RACE reads. The data hold tens of thousands of distinct CDR3 sequences, with about 8.7% observed a single time. Sequencing was performed on whole blood. This TCR came from a female donor in good health. Some clones in this sample may be carry-over from other donors' samples.

This CDR3 reads CASSLVSGGRSNEQFF. The CDR3 DNA reads as TGTGCCAGCAGCTTAGTATCTGGGGGGAGAAGCAATGAGCAGTTCTTC. This rearrangement joins TRBV7-9 to TRBJ2-1; maybe TRBD2 (6 bases). Germline CDR1 SEHNR, CDR2 FQNEAQ (reference sequence). V gave up 1 base and J gave up 6 bases, with 16 bases separating them. The CDR3 has 16 residues. Using reference TRBV7-9 and TRBJ2-1 for the parts outside the CDR3, the full variable domain is DTGVSQNPRHKITKRGQNVTFRCDPISEHNRLYWYRQTLGQGPEFLTYFQNEAQLEKSRLLSDRFSAERPKGSFSTLEIQRTEQGDSAMYLCASSLVSGGRSNEQFFGPGTRLTVL.